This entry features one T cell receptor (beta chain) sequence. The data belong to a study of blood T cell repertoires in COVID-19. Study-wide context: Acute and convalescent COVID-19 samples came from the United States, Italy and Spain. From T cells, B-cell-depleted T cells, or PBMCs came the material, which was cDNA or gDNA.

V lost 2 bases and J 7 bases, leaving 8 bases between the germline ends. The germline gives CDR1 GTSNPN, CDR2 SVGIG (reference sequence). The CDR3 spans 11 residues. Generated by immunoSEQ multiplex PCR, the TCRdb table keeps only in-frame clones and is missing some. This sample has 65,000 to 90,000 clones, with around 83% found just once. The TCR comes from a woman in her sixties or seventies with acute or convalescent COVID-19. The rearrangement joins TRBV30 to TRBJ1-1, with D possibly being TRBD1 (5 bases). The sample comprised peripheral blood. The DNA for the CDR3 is TGTGCCTGGAGTCAGGGACTTGAAGCTTTCTTT. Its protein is CAWSQGLEAFF.